This TCR beta chain was sequenced in a study of CD8 T cells in ankylosing spondylitis. The V gene lost 3 bases and the J gene lost 2 bases, with 13 bases spanning the gap. Germline V CDR1 and CDR2: MDHEN, SYDVKM. This CDR3 has 15 amino acids. TCRdb recomputed calls from the 5' RACE reads with MiXCR, one row per CDR3 protein. Of some 130,000 distinct CDR3 sequences in the sample, approximately 7.3% were seen once. This clonotype came up many times. Antigen specificity is unknown. Regarding the study as a whole: Some motif variants had been reported before (in reactive arthritis synovial fluid and blood). Disease-linked clones proved CD8+ and comparatively uncommon in peripheral blood.

The sequence was obtained from a female donor with ankylosing spondylitis or in good health (not recorded which). Sequenced input: blood, either unsorted or a sorted T cell fraction (not recorded which). This chain joins TRBV28 and TRBJ1-2; no clear D. The CDR3 region is CASSFLDRLNYGYTF. CDR3 DNA: TGTGCCAGCAGTTTCCTCGACCGCTTGAACTATGGCTACACCTTC.